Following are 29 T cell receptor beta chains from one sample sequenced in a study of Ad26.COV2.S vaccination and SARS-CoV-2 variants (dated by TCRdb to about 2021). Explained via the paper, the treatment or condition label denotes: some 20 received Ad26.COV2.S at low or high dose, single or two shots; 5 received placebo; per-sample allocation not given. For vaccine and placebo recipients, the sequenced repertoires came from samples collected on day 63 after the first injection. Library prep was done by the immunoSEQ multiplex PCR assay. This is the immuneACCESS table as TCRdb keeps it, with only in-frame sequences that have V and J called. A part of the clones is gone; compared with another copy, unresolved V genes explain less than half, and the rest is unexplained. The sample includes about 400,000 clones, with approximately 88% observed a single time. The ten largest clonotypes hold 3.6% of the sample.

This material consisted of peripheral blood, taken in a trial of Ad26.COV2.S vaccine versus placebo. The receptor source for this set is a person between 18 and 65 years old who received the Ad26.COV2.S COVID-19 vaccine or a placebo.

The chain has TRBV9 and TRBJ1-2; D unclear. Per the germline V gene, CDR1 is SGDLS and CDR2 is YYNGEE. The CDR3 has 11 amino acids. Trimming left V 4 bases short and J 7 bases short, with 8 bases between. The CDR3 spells CASSSFPGYTF. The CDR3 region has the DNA TGTGCCAGCAGCTCCTTTCCTGGCTACACCTTC.

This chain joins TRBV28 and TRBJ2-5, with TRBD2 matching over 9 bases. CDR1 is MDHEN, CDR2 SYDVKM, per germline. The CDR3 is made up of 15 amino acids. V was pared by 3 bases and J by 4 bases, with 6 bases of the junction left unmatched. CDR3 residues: CASSFGGGARETQYF. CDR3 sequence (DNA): TGTGCCAGCAGTTTCGGCGGGGGGGCGCGAGAGACCCAGTACTTC.

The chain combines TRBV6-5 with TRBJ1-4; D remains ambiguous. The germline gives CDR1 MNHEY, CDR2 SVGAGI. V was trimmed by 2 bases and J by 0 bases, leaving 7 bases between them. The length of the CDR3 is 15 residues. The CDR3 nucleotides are TGTGCCAGCAGTTACCTCGTTGCAACTAATGAAAAACTGTTTTTT. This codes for CASSYLVATNEKLFF.

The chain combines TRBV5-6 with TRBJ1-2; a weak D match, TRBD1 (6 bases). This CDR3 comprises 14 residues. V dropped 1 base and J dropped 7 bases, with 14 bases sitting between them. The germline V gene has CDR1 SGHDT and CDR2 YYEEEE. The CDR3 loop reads CASSLSGAAAGYTF. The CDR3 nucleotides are TGTGCCAGCAGCTTGTCAGGGGCCGCGGCTGGCTACACCTTC.

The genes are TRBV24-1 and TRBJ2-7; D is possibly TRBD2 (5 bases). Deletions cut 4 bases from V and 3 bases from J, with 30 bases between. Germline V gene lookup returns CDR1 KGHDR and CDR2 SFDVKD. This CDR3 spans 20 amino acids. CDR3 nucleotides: TGTGCCACCAGTGACCTCAAAAGGGTCTCGCGAGGGCATTTTATCTACGAGCAGTACTTC. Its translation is CATSDLKRVSRGHFIYEQYF.

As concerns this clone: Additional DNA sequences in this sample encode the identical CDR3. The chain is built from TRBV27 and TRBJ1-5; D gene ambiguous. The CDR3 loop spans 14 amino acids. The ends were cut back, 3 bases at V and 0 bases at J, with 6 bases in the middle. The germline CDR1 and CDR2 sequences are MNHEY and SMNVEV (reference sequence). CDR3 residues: CASSFGDSNQPQHF. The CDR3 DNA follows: TGTGCCAGCAGTTTCGGGGATAGCAATCAGCCCCAGCATTTT.

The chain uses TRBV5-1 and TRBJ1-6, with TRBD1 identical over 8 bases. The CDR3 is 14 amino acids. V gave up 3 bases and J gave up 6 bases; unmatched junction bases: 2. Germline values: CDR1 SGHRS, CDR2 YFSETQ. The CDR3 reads CASSSTGVNSPLHF. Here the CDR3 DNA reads TGCGCCAGCAGCTCGACAGGGGTTAATTCACCCCTCCACTTT.

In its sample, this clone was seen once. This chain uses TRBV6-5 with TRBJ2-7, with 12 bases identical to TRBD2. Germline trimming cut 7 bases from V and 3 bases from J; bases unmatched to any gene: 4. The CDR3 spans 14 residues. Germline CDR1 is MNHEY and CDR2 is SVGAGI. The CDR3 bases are TGTGCCAGCACTACTAGCGGGGGGAACTACGAGCAGTACTTC. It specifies CASTTSGGNYEQYF.

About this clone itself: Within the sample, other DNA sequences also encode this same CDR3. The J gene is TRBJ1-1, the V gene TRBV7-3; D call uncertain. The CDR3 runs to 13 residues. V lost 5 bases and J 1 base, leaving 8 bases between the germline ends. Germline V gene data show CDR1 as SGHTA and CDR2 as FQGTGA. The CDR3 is CASSLGRNTEAFF. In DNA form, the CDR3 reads TGTGCCAGCAGCCTTGGACGGAACACTGAAGCTTTCTTT.

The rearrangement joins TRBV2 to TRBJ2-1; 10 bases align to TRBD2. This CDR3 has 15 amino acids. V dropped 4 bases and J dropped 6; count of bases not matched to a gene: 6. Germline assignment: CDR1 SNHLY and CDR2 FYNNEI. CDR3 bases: TGTGCCAGCAGTGCACTAACTAGCGGGGTCAATGAGCAGTTCTTC. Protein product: CASSALTSGVNEQFF. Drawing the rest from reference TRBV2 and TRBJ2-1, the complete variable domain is EPEVTQTPSHQVTQMGQEVILRCVPISNHLYFYWYRQILGQKVEFLVSFYNNEISEKSEIFDDQFSVERPDGSNFTLKIRSTKLEDSAMYFCASSALTSGVNEQFFGPGTRLTVL.

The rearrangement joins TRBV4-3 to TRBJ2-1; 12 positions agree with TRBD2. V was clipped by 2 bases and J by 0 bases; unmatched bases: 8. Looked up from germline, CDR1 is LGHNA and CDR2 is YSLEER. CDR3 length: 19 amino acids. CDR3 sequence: CASSQTRLAGVASYNEQFF. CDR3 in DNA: TGCGCCAGCAGCCAAACCAGACTAGCGGGGGTCGCCTCCTACAATGAGCAGTTCTTC.

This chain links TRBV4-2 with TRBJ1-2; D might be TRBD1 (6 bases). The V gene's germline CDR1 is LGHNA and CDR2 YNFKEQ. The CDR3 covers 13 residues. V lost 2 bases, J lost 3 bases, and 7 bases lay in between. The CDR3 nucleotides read TGTGCCAGCAGCCAAAACAGGGACTATGGCTACACCTTC. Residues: CASSQNRDYGYTF.

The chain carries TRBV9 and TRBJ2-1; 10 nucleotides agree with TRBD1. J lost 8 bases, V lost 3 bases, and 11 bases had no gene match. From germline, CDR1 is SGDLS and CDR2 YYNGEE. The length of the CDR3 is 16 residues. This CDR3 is CASSAETGGLFDEQFF. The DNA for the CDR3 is TGTGCCAGCAGCGCCGAGACAGGGGGCCTTTTCGATGAGCAGTTCTTC.

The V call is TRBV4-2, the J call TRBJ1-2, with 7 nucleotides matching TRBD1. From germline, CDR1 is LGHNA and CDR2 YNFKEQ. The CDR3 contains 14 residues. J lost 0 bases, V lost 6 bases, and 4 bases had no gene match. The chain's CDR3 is CASSRDRANYGYTF. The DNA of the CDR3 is TGTGCCAGCAGTCGCGACAGGGCTAACTATGGCTACACCTTC.

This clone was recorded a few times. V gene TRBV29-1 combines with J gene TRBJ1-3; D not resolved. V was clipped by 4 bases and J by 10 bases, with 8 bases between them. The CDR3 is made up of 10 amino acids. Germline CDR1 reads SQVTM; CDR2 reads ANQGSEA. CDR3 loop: CSVAQETIYF. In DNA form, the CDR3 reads TGCAGCGTTGCTCAGGAAACCATATATTTT.

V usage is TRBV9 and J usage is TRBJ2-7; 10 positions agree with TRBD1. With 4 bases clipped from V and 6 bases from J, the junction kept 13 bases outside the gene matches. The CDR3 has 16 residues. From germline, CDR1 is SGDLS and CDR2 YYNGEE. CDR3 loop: CASSRGGDRGRGEQYF. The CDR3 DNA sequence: TGTGCCAGCAGCCGGGGTGGGGACAGGGGAAGGGGCGAGCAGTACTTC.

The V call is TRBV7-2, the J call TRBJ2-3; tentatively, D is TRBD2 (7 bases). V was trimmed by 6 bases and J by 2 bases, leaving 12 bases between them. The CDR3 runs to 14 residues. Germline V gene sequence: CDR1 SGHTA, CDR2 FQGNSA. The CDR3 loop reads CASRRGGLTDTQYF. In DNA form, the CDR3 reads TGTGCCAGCAGGCGCGGGGGCCTCACAGATACGCAGTATTTT. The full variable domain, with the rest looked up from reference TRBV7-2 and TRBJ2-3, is GAGVSQSPSNKVTEKGKDVELRCDPISGHTALYWYRQSLGQGLEFLIYFQGNSAPDKSGLPSDRFSAERTGGSVSTLTIQRTQQEDSAVYLCASRRGGLTDTQYFGPGTRLTVL.

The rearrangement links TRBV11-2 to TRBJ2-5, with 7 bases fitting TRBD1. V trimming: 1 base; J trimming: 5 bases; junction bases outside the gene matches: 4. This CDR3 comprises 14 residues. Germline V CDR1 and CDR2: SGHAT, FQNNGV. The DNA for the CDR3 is TGTGCCAGCAGCTTAGCCGGACAGGTGGAGACCCAGTACTTC. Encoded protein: CASSLAGQVETQYF.

For the CDR3, the DNA is TGTGCCAGTAGTACTACGCAGGGCCCTGGAAACACCATATATTTT. This gives the protein CASSTTQGPGNTIYF. The chain joins TRBV19 to TRBJ1-3; D is perhaps TRBD1 (5 bases). This CDR3 is 15 amino acids long. The V gene's germline CDR1 is LNHDA and CDR2 SQIVND (reference sequence). With 4 bases removed from V and 2 bases from J, the gap between germline ends came to 12 bases.

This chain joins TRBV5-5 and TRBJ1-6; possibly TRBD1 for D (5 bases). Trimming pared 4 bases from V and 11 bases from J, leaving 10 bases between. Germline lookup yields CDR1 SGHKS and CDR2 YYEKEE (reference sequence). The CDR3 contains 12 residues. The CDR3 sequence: CASSPRDPPLHF. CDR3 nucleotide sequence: TGTGCCAGCAGCCCCAGGGACCCACCCCTCCACTTT.

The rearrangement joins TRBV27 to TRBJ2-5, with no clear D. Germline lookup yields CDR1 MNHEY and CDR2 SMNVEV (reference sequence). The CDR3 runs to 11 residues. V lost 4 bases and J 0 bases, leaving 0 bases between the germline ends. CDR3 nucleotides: TGTGCCAGCAGTTACCAAGAGACCCAGTACTTC. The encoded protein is CASSYQETQYF.

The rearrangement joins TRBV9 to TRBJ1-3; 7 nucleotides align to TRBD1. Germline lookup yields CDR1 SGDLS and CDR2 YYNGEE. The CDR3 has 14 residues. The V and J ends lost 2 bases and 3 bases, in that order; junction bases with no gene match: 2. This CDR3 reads CASSVGTVGNTIYF. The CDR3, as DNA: TGTGCCAGCAGCGTGGGGACAGTTGGAAACACCATATATTTT.

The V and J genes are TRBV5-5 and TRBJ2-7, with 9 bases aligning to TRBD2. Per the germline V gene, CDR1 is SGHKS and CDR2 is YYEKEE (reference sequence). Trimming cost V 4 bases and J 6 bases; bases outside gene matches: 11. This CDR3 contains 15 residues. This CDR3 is CASSPRASGVGEQYF. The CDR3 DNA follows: TGTGCCAGCAGCCCCCGGGCTAGCGGGGTGGGCGAGCAGTACTTC.

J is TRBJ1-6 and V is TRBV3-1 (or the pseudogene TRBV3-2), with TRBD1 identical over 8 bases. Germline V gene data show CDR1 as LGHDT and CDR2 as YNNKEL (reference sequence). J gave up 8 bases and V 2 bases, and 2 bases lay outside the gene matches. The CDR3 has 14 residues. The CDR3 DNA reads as TGTGCCAGCAGCCAAACAGGGGGAGATTCACCCCTCCACTTT. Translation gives CASSQTGGDSPLHF.

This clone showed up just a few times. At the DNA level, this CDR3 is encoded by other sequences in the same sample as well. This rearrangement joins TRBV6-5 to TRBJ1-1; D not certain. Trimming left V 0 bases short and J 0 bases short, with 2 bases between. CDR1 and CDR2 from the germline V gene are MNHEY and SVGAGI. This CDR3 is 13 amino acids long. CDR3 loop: CASSYSMNTEAFF. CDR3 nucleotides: TGTGCCAGCAGTTACTCGATGAACACTGAAGCTTTCTTT.

The DNA of the CDR3 is TGTGCCAGCAGGGGCAGGGCAGGTCAGCCCCAGCATTTT. It codes for CASRGRAGQPQHF. The chain carries TRBV2 and TRBJ1-5; perhaps TRBD1 as D (5 bases). CDR3 size: 13 residues. V was trimmed by 6 bases and J by 6 bases, leaving 12 bases between them. Germline V lookup: CDR1 SNHLY, CDR2 FYNNEI.

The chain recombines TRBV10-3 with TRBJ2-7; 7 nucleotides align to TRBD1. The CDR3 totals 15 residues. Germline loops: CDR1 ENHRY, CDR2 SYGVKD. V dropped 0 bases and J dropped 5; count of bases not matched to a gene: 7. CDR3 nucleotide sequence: TGTGCCATCAGTGAGTCGAAGACAGGGTCACACGAGCAGTACTTC. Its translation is CAISESKTGSHEQYF.

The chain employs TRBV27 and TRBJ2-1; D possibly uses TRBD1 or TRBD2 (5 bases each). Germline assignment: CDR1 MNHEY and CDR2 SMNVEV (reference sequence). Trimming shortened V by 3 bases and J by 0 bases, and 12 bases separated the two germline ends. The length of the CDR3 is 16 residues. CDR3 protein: CASSLVGTDSYNEQFF. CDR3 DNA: TGTGCCAGCAGTTTGGTGGGGACCGACTCCTACAATGAGCAGTTCTTC.

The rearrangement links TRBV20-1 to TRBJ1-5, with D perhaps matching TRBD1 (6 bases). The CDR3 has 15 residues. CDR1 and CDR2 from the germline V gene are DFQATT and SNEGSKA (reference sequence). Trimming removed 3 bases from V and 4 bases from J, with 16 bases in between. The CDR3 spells CSASGPGHRNQPQHF. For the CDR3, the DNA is TGCAGTGCTAGTGGACCGGGACATAGAAATCAGCCCCAGCATTTT.